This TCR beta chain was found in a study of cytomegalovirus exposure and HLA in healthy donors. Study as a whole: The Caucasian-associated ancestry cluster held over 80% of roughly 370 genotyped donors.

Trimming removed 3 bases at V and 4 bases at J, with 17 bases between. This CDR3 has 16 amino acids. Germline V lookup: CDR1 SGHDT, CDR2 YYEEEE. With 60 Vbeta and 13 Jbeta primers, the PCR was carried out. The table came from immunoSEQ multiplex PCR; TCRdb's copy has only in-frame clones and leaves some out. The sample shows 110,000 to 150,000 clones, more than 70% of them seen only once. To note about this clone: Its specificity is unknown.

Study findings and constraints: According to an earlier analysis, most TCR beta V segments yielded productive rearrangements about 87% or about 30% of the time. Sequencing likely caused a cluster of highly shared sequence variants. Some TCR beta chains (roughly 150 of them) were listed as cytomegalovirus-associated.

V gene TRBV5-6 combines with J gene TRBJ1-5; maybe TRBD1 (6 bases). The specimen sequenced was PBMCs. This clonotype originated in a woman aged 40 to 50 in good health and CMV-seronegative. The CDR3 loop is CASSSGGPLSNQPQHF. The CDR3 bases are TGTGCCAGCAGCTCTGGGGGCCCGCTGAGTAATCAGCCCCAGCATTTT.